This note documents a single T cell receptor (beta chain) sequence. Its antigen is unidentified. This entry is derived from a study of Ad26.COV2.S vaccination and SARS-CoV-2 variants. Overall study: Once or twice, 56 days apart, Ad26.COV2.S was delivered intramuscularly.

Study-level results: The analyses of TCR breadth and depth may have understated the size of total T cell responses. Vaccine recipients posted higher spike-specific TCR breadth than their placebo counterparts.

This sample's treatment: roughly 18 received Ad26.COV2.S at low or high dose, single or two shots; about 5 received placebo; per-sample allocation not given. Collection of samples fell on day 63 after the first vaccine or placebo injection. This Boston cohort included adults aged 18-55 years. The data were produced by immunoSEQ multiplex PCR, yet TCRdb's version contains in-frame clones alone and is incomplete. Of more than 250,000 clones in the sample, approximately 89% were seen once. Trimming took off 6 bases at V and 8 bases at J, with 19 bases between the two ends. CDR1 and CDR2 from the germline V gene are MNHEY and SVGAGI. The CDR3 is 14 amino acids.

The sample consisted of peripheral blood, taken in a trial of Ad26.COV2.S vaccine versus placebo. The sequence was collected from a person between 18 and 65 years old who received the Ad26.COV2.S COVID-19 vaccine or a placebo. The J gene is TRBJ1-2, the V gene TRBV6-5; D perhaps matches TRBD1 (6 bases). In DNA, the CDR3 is TGTGCCAGCAGGGCGGGGGGCCCAACGCAGGGCTACACCTTC. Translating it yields CASRAGGPTQGYTF.